This T cell receptor (beta chain) was captured by sequencing in a study of beta chain features in type 1 diabetes. Isolation of CD4+ naive, central memory, regulatory and stem cell-like memory cells was achieved by sorting via CD45RO/CCR7/CD25/CD127/CD95/CD27. Without exception, sorted populations had purity beyond 95%. Findings and caveats of the study: A moderate, significant TCRB CDR3 shortening appeared in type 1 diabetes across four CD4+ subsets.

The whole isolated RNA underwent reverse transcription, so sequencing captured expressed TCRB transcripts. Sequencing used immunoSEQ multiplex PCR; TCRdb keeps in-frame clones, though not all of them. The table lists roughly 160,000 clones, roughly 8% of them singletons. This clone was observed a few times. Its antigen is undetermined. Germline CDR1 and CDR2: SGHDT and YYEEEE. The V end lost 2 bases, the J end lost 9 bases, and 18 bases lay between the germline ends. CDR3 length equals 15 residues. This chain connects TRBV5-6 to TRBJ2-1; D remains unclear. Sequencing was done on a sample of central memory CD4+ T cells from blood. This TCR was sampled from a young man with type 1 diabetes. CDR3 in amino acids: CASSFLLQSIAEQFF. Written as DNA, the CDR3 is TGTGCCAGCAGCTTTTTACTCCAATCCATAGCTGAGCAGTTCTTC.